The sequence of this T cell receptor (beta chain) was determined in a study of PD-L1 blockade in urothelial cancer. Overall study context: It was at 3 weeks (second dose) and 6 weeks after treatment start that blood was analyzed.

The V and J ends lost 0 bases and 16 bases respectively, with 12 bases between them. The CDR3 loop spans 12 amino acids. Germline V CDR1 and CDR2: LGHNT, FRNRAP. The assay was immunoSEQ multiplex PCR, and TCRdb's table has in-frame clones only and misses some. The data hold under 40,000 clones, with over 70% observed a single time. The receptor was derived from a man between 65 and 85 years old with urothelial cancer. The chain combines TRBV12-5 with TRBJ1-4; D perhaps matches TRBD1 (5 bases). Sequencing was performed on PBMCs, taken around atezolizumab (anti-PD-L1) treatment. CDR3 sequence: CASGLVPGRGFF. The CDR3 nucleotides are TGTGCTAGTGGTTTGGTTCCAGGAAGGGGGTTTTTT.